One sample yielded the 23 T cell receptor beta chains listed below, sequenced in a study of blood T cell repertoires in COVID-19. Using immunoSEQ multiplex PCR, the repertoire was profiled, and TCRdb retains in-frame clones only, with some absent. Among some 97,000 clones listed, roughly 92% were seen once. Sequencing was done on a sample of peripheral blood. Every receptor here comes from a man between 65 and 85 years old with acute or convalescent COVID-19.

The V and J genes are TRBV10-1 and TRBJ2-7; 13 nucleotides agree with TRBD2. From germline, CDR1 is WNHNN and CDR2 SYGVQD (reference sequence). The CDR3 extends over 17 amino acids. V dropped 0 bases and J dropped 3; count of bases not matched to a gene: 5. CDR3 residues: CASSESTTSGGFYEQYF. The CDR3 coding sequence is TGCGCCAGCAGTGAGTCGACGACTAGCGGGGGGTTCTACGAGCAGTACTTC.

The genes are TRBV14 and TRBJ1-2; no definite D call. Germline CDR1 and CDR2: SGHDN and FVKESK. V lost 0 bases and J 6 bases, leaving 5 bases between the germline ends. The CDR3 has 12 amino acids. The CDR3 DNA is TGTGCCAGCAGCCAAGAACACAATGGCTACACCTTC. Its protein product is CASSQEHNGYTF.

The V call is TRBV7-9, the J call TRBJ1-2; the D gene is possibly TRBD1 (5 bases). This CDR3 spans 13 amino acids. From germline, CDR1 is SEHNR and CDR2 FQNEAQ (reference sequence). V lost 1 base and J lost 2, with 5 bases in between. The CDR3 here is CASSLGQNYGYTF. The CDR3, as DNA: TGTGCCAGCAGCTTAGGACAGAACTATGGCTACACCTTC. The whole variable domain, remainder taken from reference TRBV7-9 and TRBJ1-2, is DTGVSQNPRHKITKRGQNVTFRCDPISEHNRLYWYRQTLGQGPEFLTYFQNEAQLEKSRLLSDRFSAERPKGSFSTLEIQRTEQGDSAMYLCASSLGQNYGYTFGSGTRLTVV.

The chain has TRBV19 and TRBJ2-5; D uncertain. CDR1 is LNHDA, CDR2 SQIVND, per germline (reference sequence). V dropped 0 bases and J dropped 4 bases, with 6 bases sitting between them. The CDR3 sequence is 13 residues long. The CDR3 DNA follows: TGTGCCAGTAGTATAGACTCGGGAGAGACCCAGTACTTC. This encodes CASSIDSGETQYF.

The chain recombines TRBV5-1 with TRBJ1-4; 7 nucleotides line up with TRBD1. Germline lookup yields CDR1 SGHRS and CDR2 YFSETQ. V gave up 9 bases and J gave up 7 bases; unmatched junction bases: 15. The CDR3 totals 15 residues. CDR3 sequence (DNA): TGCGCCACCCGGACAGGTCTGGGTAGTGTTGAAAAACTGTTTTTT. Translating gives CATRTGLGSVEKLFF.

V gene TRBV28 combines with J gene TRBJ1-6, with 10 bases lining up with TRBD1. Germline CDR1 reads MDHEN; CDR2 reads SYDVKM. J lost 8 bases, V lost 6 bases, and 4 bases had no gene match. This CDR3 is 14 amino acids long. The CDR3 nucleotides are TGTGCCAGCAGCTCCGGACAGGGGGATTCACCCCTCCACTTT. Its protein product is CASSSGQGDSPLHF. Variable domain in full (rest from reference TRBV28 and TRBJ1-6): DVKVTQSSRYLVKRTGEKVFLECVQDMDHENMFWYRQDPGLGLRLIYFSYDVKMKEKGDIPEGYSVSREKKERFSLILESASTNQTSMYLCASSSGQGDSPLHFGNGTRLTVT.

This chain links TRBV5-1 with TRBJ2-2, with 10 bases fitting TRBD2. CDR1 is SGHRS and CDR2 is YFSETQ in the germline V gene. The CDR3 has 16 residues. The junction had 5 bases not matched to a gene; V was cut back by 5 bases and J by 1 base. Written as DNA, the CDR3 is TGCGCCAGCAGTCTTACTAGCGGGGAGAACACCGGGGAGCTGTTTTTT. It translates to CASSLTSGENTGELFF.

The count of this clone is one. This chain connects TRBV12-3 or TRBV12-4 to TRBJ2-2; the D is unclear. Trimming left V 3 bases short and J 5 bases short, with 7 bases between. There are 13 residues in the CDR3. The CDR3 spells CASSLVQTGELFF. The DNA for the CDR3 is TGTGCCAGCAGTTTGGTGCAGACCGGGGAGCTGTTTTTT.

V usage is TRBV19 and J usage is TRBJ1-6; D is uncertain. The CDR3 has 15 amino acids. The V end was cut by 3 bases, the J end by 3 bases, with 9 bases between. Looked up from germline, CDR1 is LNHDA and CDR2 is SQIVND (reference sequence). Written as DNA, the CDR3 is TGTGCCAGTAGTATCGTGACGGGCTATAATTCACCCCTCCACTTT. Its protein is CASSIVTGYNSPLHF.

The chain is built from TRBV10-3 and TRBJ2-1; 11 nucleotides match TRBD1. The CDR3 is made up of 13 amino acids. V was clipped by 10 bases and J by 9 bases; unmatched bases: 8. The germline CDR1 and CDR2 sequences are ENHRY and SYGVKD. CDR3 coding DNA: TGTGCCACCCGGGACAGGGGGAGGTCTGAGCAGTTCTTC. It yields the protein CATRDRGRSEQFF.

The chain links TRBV11-2 to TRBJ2-7; 14 nucleotides line up with TRBD2. The CDR3 consists of 17 residues. Germline-derived CDR1 and CDR2 are SGHAT and FQNNGV. After removal of 4 bases from V and 1 base from J, the junction contained 6 bases not matched to a gene. This chain's CDR3 is CASSSGLAGAFSYEQYF. CDR3 bases: TGTGCCAGCAGCTCGGGACTAGCGGGGGCATTTTCCTACGAGCAGTACTTC.

J is TRBJ2-3 and V is TRBV28, with 10 positions matching TRBD2. With 1 base clipped from V and 3 bases from J, the junction kept 1 base outside the gene matches. Germline assignment: CDR1 MDHEN and CDR2 SYDVKM. The CDR3 is made up of 15 amino acids. The DNA for the CDR3 is TGTGCCAGCAGTTTATCTAGCGGGAGTACAGATACGCAGTATTTT. Amino acid sequence: CASSLSSGSTDTQYF.

The chain combines TRBV7-9 with TRBJ2-3; tentative D call: TRBD2 (6 bases). CDR3 length: 13 residues. Germline CDR1 and CDR2: SEHNR and FQNEAQ (reference sequence). V gave up 5 bases and J gave up 9 bases, with 15 bases separating them. The CDR3 protein is CASSGTRPSTQYF. In nucleotides, the CDR3 is TGTGCCAGCAGCGGGACTCGCCCATCAACGCAGTATTTT.

V usage is TRBV10-2 and J usage is TRBJ2-6; the match to TRBD1 covers 8 bases. Trimming removed 7 bases from V and 2 bases from J; junction bases left unmatched: 10. The CDR3 has 17 residues. CDR1 is WSHSY, CDR2 SAAADI, per germline. For the CDR3, the DNA is TGCGCCAGCACCGCCGGACAGGGAACTACTGGGGCCAACGTCCTGACTTTC. Its protein is CASTAGQGTTGANVLTF.

The rearrangement joins TRBV29-1 to TRBJ2-2; 8 nucleotides agree with TRBD1. The CDR3 is 15 residues long. From germline, CDR1 is SQVTM and CDR2 ANQGSEA. The V segment lost 4 bases and the J segment 4 bases; nucleotides outside the gene matches: 8. The DNA for the CDR3 is TGCAGCGTTGTACGAGACAGGGGCGGCACCGGGGAGCTGTTTTTT. Protein sequence: CSVVRDRGGTGELFF.

V usage is TRBV5-6 and J usage is TRBJ1-2; D possibly corresponds to TRBD1 (6 bases). Germline loops: CDR1 SGHDT, CDR2 YYEEEE. CDR3 size: 15 residues. Between the trimmed V and J ends, which lost 5 bases and 1 base, there was a span of 15 bases. CDR3 region: CASRLRGGGNYGYTF. The CDR3 DNA sequence: TGTGCCAGCAGGCTCAGGGGCGGGGGTAACTATGGCTACACCTTC.

V and J are TRBV6-9 and TRBJ1-2; 7 nucleotides align to TRBD1. CDR3 length equals 16 residues. Germline V lookup: CDR1 MNHGY, CDR2 SVAAGI. J was trimmed by 8 bases and V by 7 bases; bases with no gene match: 19. The chain's CDR3 is CASNWTGALLVFGYTF. DNA for the CDR3: TGTGCCAGCAACTGGACAGGAGCGCTTCTAGTGTTCGGCTACACCTTC.

V and J are TRBV18 and TRBJ1-3; 7 positions agree with TRBD1. CDR1 and CDR2 (germline): KGHSH, LQKENI. The CDR3 extends over 18 amino acids. J gave up 0 bases and V 2 bases, and 10 bases lay outside the gene matches. CDR3 protein: CASSPAEGQTFSGNTIYF. In nucleotides, the CDR3 is TGTGCCAGCTCACCAGCTGAGGGACAGACTTTCTCTGGAAACACCATATATTTT. Together with reference TRBV18 and TRBJ1-3, the CDR3 gives the full variable domain: NAGVMQNPRHLVRRRGQEARLRCSPMKGHSHVYWYRQLPEEGLKFMVYLQKENIIDESGMPKERFSAEFPKEGPSILRIQQVVRGDSAAYFCASSPAEGQTFSGNTIYFGEGSWLTVV.

V gene TRBV5-8 combines with J gene TRBJ2-5; D possibly corresponds to TRBD2 (6 bases). Germline CDR1 is SGHTS and CDR2 is YDEGEE. This CDR3 comprises 13 residues. Trimming took 7 bases from V and 4 from J, leaving 14 bases between them. The CDR3 DNA follows: TGTGCCAGCCGGGGGAGTGTACGAGAGACCCAGTACTTC. This gives the protein CASRGSVRETQYF.

V is TRBV19 and J is TRBJ1-5; TRBD1 aligns across 7 bases. CDR1 is LNHDA and CDR2 is SQIVND in the germline V gene (reference sequence). After removal of 5 bases from V and 7 bases from J, the junction contained 11 bases not matched to a gene. This CDR3 region has 15 residues. CDR3 sequence (DNA): TGTGCCAGTAGTGCCACAGGGGAAGTAGGACAGCCCCAGCATTTT. As protein: CASSATGEVGQPQHF.

The chain links TRBV15 to TRBJ2-5; D perhaps matches TRBD1 (5 bases). CDR1 LNHNV and CDR2 YYDKDF come from the germline V gene (reference sequence). The V end lost 3 bases, the J end lost 5 bases, and 13 bases lay between the germline ends. The CDR3 spans 14 residues. The CDR3 DNA reads as TGTGCCACCAGCAGTGGCCAGGGCGTTGAGACCCAGTACTTC. As protein: CATSSGQGVETQYF. The full variable domain, completed using reference TRBV15 and TRBJ2-5, is DAMVIQNPRYQVTQFGKPVTLSCSQTLNHNVMYWYQQKSSQAPKLLFHYYDKDFNNEADTPDNFQSRRPNTSFCFLDIRSPGLGDTAMYLCATSSGQGVETQYFGPGTRLLVL.

This clone was recorded only once. The V gene is TRBV7-2, the J gene TRBJ2-7; D may be TRBD1 (5 bases). This CDR3 is built from 14 residues. V lost 0 bases and J lost 2, with 8 bases in between. Germline values: CDR1 SGHTA, CDR2 FQGNSA. The CDR3 sequence: CASSLAGRTYEQYF. In nucleotides, the CDR3 is TGTGCCAGCAGCTTAGCGGGGCGGACCTACGAGCAGTACTTC.

This chain uses TRBV7-6 with TRBJ2-1, with 7 bases matching TRBD2. From germline, CDR1 is SGHVS and CDR2 FNYEAQ. V was clipped by 5 bases and J by 4 bases; unmatched bases: 8. The CDR3 loop spans 15 amino acids. CDR3 nucleotide sequence: TGTGCCAGCAGCCCCCCGGGGGGTAGGTACAATGAGCAGTTCTTC. This codes for CASSPPGGRYNEQFF.